Listed below are T cell receptor beta chains from one sample, sequenced in a study of shared clonotypes between healthy human individuals. The protocol was immunoSEQ multiplex PCR, while the TCRdb copy is restricted to in-frame clones and leaves out a portion. The table lists some 700,000 clones, around 90% of them singletons. Sequences were obtained from memory CD8+ T cells from PBMCs. Receptor source: a man between 18 and 35 years old in good health. Some clones in this sample may be carry-over from other donors' samples. The CDR3 runs from the conserved cysteine through the conserved F or W. The D gene is left open where the match is weak. Expanded clones are given a class, and other clones once, few, many or no size at all.

d_call,j_call,clone_size,v_call,cdr3_nt,cdr3_aa
-,TRBJ2-7,once,TRBV27,TGTGCCAGCAGTTTATATCCCCAGGGGTACGAGCAGTACTTC,CASSLYPQGYEQYF
-,TRBJ1-3,-,TRBV28,TGTGCCAGCAGTTTTAGGCCCCCTGGGAACACCATATATTTT,CASSFRPPGNTIYF
-,TRBJ1-2,-,TRBV6-5,TGTGCCAGCACCATTGCAGTGACGCGCGACTATGGCTACACCTTC,CASTIAVTRDYGYTF
-,TRBJ2-6,-,TRBV19,TGTGCCAGTAACATGGGGGTCCTGGACGTCCTGACTTTC,CASNMGVLDVLTF
-,TRBJ1-2,once,TRBV29-1,TGCAGCGTTGTCTCTTTCTATGGCTACACCTTC,CSVVSFYGYTF
TRBD2,TRBJ2-1,-,TRBV11-2,TGTGCCAGCAGCGGTACTAGCGGGGGAGCCTACAATGAGCAGTTCTTC,CASSGTSGGAYNEQFF
-,TRBJ2-5,-,TRBV5-1,TGCGCCAGCAGCTTGGGGACAGAATGGGAGACCCAGTACTTC,CASSLGTEWETQYF
TRBD2,TRBJ2-7,-,TRBV30,TGTGCCTGGAGTCCTCGACTAGCGGTTAACTACGAGCAGTACTTC,CAWSPRLAVNYEQYF
TRBD1,TRBJ2-7,-,TRBV2,TGTGCCAGCAGTGCCGGGACAGGGTCTTCCTACGAGCAGTACTTC,CASSAGTGSSYEQYF
-,TRBJ2-5,-,TRBV7-2,TGTGCCAGCAGCGTCCTCCTAGCGTTGGAGACCCAGTACTTC,CASSVLLALETQYF
TRBD1,TRBJ1-1,-,TRBV7-9,TGTGCCAGCAGCGAACTGGACAGGATGAACACTGAAGCTTTCTTT,CASSELDRMNTEAFF
TRBD2,TRBJ2-2,-,TRBV9,TGTGCCAGCAGCCCCCAGCGGGGAGGACCCACCGGGGAGCTGTTTTTT,CASSPQRGGPTGELFF
-,TRBJ2-7,-,TRBV4-1,TGCGCCAGCAGCCACCGAGCGGAGGGGGGCTACGAGCAGTACTTC,CASSHRAEGGYEQYF
-,TRBJ2-2,-,TRBV4-1,TGCGCCAGCAGCCAACATGCGCAGGGTTTAGGCGGGGAGCTGTTTTTT,CASSQHAQGLGGELFF
-,TRBJ2-7,-,TRBV4-1,TGCGCCAGCAGCCAAGAGGGCTACTCCTACGAGCAGTACTTC,CASSQEGYSYEQYF
TRBD1,TRBJ2-1,-,TRBV11-2,TGTGCCAGCAGCTTCACAGGGGTTCGAGGGAATGAGCAGTTCTTC,CASSFTGVRGNEQFF
TRBD1,TRBJ2-2,-,TRBV11-2,TGTGCCAGCAGCCCCACTAGAGGACAGGCGGACACCGGGGAGCTGTTTTTT,CASSPTRGQADTGELFF